One sample yielded the 15 T cell receptor beta chains listed below, sequenced in a study of cytomegalovirus exposure and HLA in healthy donors. Vbeta (60) and Jbeta (13) primers were used in the PCR. TCRdb's table, derived via immunoSEQ multiplex PCR, lists solely in-frame clones and lacks some. The table records 150,000 to 200,000 clones, roughly 81% of them present only once. Specimen: PBMCs. All receptors come from a woman aged 18-35 years in good health and CMV-seropositive.

This chain joins TRBV23-1 and TRBJ1-5; 12 bases agree with TRBD1. TRBV23-1 is an ORF, with its function uncertain. This CDR3 contains 16 residues. The trim removed 9 bases at V and 5 bases at J, leaving 11 bases unmatched. The CDR3 reads CARGGQGASLYQPQHF. The CDR3 DNA is TGCGCCAGAGGGGGACAGGGGGCGAGTCTCTATCAGCCCCAGCATTTT.

The chain employs TRBV5-1 and TRBJ2-3; D call uncertain. The CDR3 loop spans 14 amino acids. The V end lost 5 bases, the J end lost 3 bases, and 13 bases lay between the germline ends. Germline loops: CDR1 SGHRS, CDR2 YFSETQ. The CDR3 loop reads CASSVKSMTDTQYF. The CDR3 nucleotides are TGCGCCAGCAGTGTGAAATCTATGACAGATACGCAGTATTTT.

Regarding this clone: Other DNA sequences in this specimen translate into the identical CDR3. V usage is TRBV10-3 and J usage is TRBJ1-6, with TRBD1 matching over 7 bases. The ends lost 3 bases at V and 10 bases at J; junction bases unmatched: 9. This CDR3 has 15 residues. CDR1 ENHRY and CDR2 SYGVKD come from the germline V gene. CDR3 DNA: TGTGCCATCAGTGATACCGACAGGGACGGATCACCCCTCCACTTT. It encodes CAISDTDRDGSPLHF.

This chain uses TRBV27 with TRBJ2-2; D might be TRBD1 (6 bases). V was clipped by 5 bases and J by 2 bases, with 9 bases between them. Germline V CDR1 and CDR2: MNHEY, SMNVEV (reference sequence). There are 14 residues in the CDR3. CDR3: CASSHRVNTGELFF. The CDR3 nucleotides read TGTGCCAGCAGTCACAGGGTAAACACCGGGGAGCTGTTTTTT.

As for this clone: An end of the junction does not agree with germline; a read error may underlie this. The chain recombines TRBV5-1 with TRBJ2-7, with 9 bases identical to TRBD1. The germline V gene has CDR1 SGHRS and CDR2 YFSETQ. The CDR3 is made up of 14 amino acids. The CDR3 protein is CASMGGTGSFEQYF. DNA of the CDR3: TGCGCCAGCATGGGGGGGACAGGGTCCTTCGAGCAGTACTTC.

In its sample, this clone was seen once. The chain has TRBV19 and TRBJ2-7; D is perhaps TRBD2 (6 bases). This CDR3 contains 14 residues. V lost 5 bases and J lost 4, with 15 bases in between. Germline CDR1 is LNHDA and CDR2 is SQIVND (reference sequence). CDR3 DNA sequence: TGTGCCAGTAGTGTTACGGGGGTTATTTACGAGCAGTACTTC. This sequence encodes CASSVTGVIYEQYF.

This chain uses TRBV5-1 with TRBJ2-2; TRBD1 agrees at 9 bases. V lost 0 bases to trimming and J lost 1 base; unmatched junction nucleotides: 4. Germline V gene sequence: CDR1 SGHRS, CDR2 YFSETQ. The CDR3 consists of 17 residues. CDR3 coding DNA: TGCGCCAGCAGCTTGGCCGGGGGACAGGGGAACACCGGGGAGCTGTTTTTT. It codes for CASSLAGGQGNTGELFF. Combining the CDR3 with reference TRBV5-1 and TRBJ2-2 gives the whole variable domain KAGVTQTPRYLIKTRGQQVTLSCSPISGHRSVSWYQQTPGQGLQFLFEYFSETQRNKGNFPGRFSGRQFSNSRSEMNVSTLELGDSALYLCASSLAGGQGNTGELFFGEGSRLTVL.

In regard to this clone: Other DNA sequences of this sample code for an identical CDR3. V gene TRBV18 combines with J gene TRBJ2-5; D unclear. Trimming shortened V by 2 bases and J by 2 bases, and 6 bases separated the two germline ends. Germline values: CDR1 KGHSH, CDR2 LQKENI. This CDR3 spans 13 amino acids. The CDR3 protein is CASSPGQQETQYF. As DNA, the CDR3 is TGTGCCAGCTCACCAGGGCAGCAAGAGACCCAGTACTTC.

This clone was detected once. This chain joins TRBV4-3 and TRBJ2-7; D is possibly TRBD2 (5 bases). The germline V gene encodes CDR1 LGHNA and CDR2 YSLEER. The CDR3 has 15 residues. Trimming shortened V by 4 bases and J by 5 bases, and 18 bases separated the two germline ends. The CDR3 DNA is TGCGCCAGCAGCCCAACCCAAGGACTGAACAACGAGCAGTACTTC. As protein: CASSPTQGLNNEQYF.

This chain's CDR3 is CASSHPLGSGGAYNEQFF. The CDR3 nucleotides read TGTGCCAGCAGCCACCCCCTAGGGAGCGGGGGGGCCTACAATGAGCAGTTCTTC. The chain uses TRBV7-2 and TRBJ2-1, with 10 bases aligning to TRBD2. This CDR3 comprises 18 residues. J gave up 2 bases and V 5 bases, and 12 bases lay outside the gene matches. Germline V CDR1 and CDR2: SGHTA, FQGNSA.

This chain links TRBV10-3 with TRBJ2-2; 12 bases agree with TRBD1. The CDR3 runs to 17 residues. Germline V gives CDR1 ENHRY, CDR2 SYGVKD. V dropped 4 bases and J dropped 7; count of bases not matched to a gene: 10. Here the CDR3 reads CAISAGPGQGASGELFF. The CDR3 DNA sequence: TGTGCCATCAGTGCCGGGCCGGGACAGGGGGCAAGCGGGGAGCTGTTTTTT.

This chain uses TRBV19 with TRBJ2-1; TRBD2 matches at 10 bases. Germline loops: CDR1 LNHDA, CDR2 SQIVND (reference sequence). The V gene end was trimmed by 6 bases and the J gene end by 2 bases; junction bases not matched to a gene: 10. There are 17 residues in the CDR3. The CDR3 DNA reads TGTGCCAGTAGGACAGAGGGGACTAGCGCCACCTACAATGAGCAGTTCTTC. Its translation: CASRTEGTSATYNEQFF.

The chain links TRBV5-4 to TRBJ2-3, with D possibly TRBD2 on 7 matching bases. Trimming shortened V by 4 bases and J by 5 bases, and 17 bases separated the two germline ends. The CDR3 covers 15 residues. Germline CDR1 SGHNT, CDR2 YYREEE (reference sequence). The CDR3 reads CASSLPGGQKDTQYF. The CDR3 nucleotides are TGTGCCAGCAGCCTGCCCGGGGGGCAGAAAGATACGCAGTATTTT.

This chain connects TRBV5-5 to TRBJ2-5; 9 positions agree with TRBD2. In germline, CDR1 is SGHKS, CDR2 YYEKEE (reference sequence). This CDR3 is 14 amino acids long. The trim removed 3 bases at V and 5 bases at J, leaving 5 bases unmatched. CDR3 residues: CASSSLAGRETQYF. The CDR3 DNA sequence: TGTGCCAGCAGCTCTCTAGCGGGGCGGGAGACCCAGTACTTC.

This chain uses TRBV5-1 with TRBJ1-5, with D possibly matching TRBD1 (6 bases). V gave up 0 bases and J gave up 4 bases, with 17 bases separating them. The CDR3 runs to 17 residues. Per germline, CDR1 SGHRS and CDR2 YFSETQ. Written as DNA, the CDR3 is TGCGCCAGCAGCTTGGGTGGGGGCGCTGGGTTGAATCAGCCCCAGCATTTT. The encoded protein is CASSLGGGAGLNQPQHF.